This T cell receptor (beta chain) is from a study of cytomegalovirus exposure and HLA in healthy donors. Overall study findings and caveats: Among TCR sequences, most were rare, though some public TCRs appeared in many donors. In vitro work confirmed that a few CMV-associated chains recognize CMV antigens.

Sequenced by immunoSEQ multiplex PCR; TCRdb stores in-frame clones only, minus some. The repertoire holds tens of thousands of clones, with about 92% as singletons. As concerns this clone: Antigen specificity is unknown.

V was cut by 0 bases and J by 11 bases, with 13 bases left in between. Germline V CDR1 and CDR2: LNHDA, SQIVND (reference sequence). This CDR3 spans 13 amino acids. This receptor was taken from a woman aged 18 to 35 in good health and CMV-seronegative. Specimen: PBMCs. This rearrangement joins TRBV19 to TRBJ1-1; D unresolved. The CDR3 here is CASSIDRSSGAFF. CDR3 sequence (DNA): TGTGCCAGTAGTATAGATCGGAGCAGTGGGGCTTTCTTT.